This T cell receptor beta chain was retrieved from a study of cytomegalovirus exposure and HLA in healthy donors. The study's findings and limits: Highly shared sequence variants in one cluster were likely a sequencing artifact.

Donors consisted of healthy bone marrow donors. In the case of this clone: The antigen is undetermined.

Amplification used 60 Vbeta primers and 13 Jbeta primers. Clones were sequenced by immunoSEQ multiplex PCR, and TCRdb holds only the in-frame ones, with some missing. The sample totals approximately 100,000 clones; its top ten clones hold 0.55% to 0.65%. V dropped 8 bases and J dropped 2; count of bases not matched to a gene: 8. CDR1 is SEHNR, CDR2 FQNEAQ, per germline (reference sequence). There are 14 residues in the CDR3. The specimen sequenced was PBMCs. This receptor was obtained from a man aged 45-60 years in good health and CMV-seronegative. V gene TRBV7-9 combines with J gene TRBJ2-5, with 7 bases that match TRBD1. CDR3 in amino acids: CASFSDRTQETQYF. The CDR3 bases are TGTGCCAGCTTCTCGGACAGGACACAAGAGACCCAGTACTTC. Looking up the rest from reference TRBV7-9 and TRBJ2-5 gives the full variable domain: DTGVSQNPRHKITKRGQNVTFRCDPISEHNRLYWYRQTLGQGPEFLTYFQNEAQLEKSRLLSDRFSAERPKGSFSTLEIQRTEQGDSAMYLCASFSDRTQETQYFGPGTRLLVL.